This TCR beta chain was obtained from a study of cytomegalovirus exposure and HLA in healthy donors (dated by TCRdb to 2016 to 2017). About the full investigation: In an earlier analysis of under 750 of the donors, approximately 260 Gb of sequence data and 117 million unique TCR beta sequences from 150 million to 200 million T cells were reported. Around 300 gigabases of sequencing data and tens of millions of unique TCR sequences were included in an early release covering 550 to 650 HLA-typed donors. The genetic ancestry cluster associated with self-reported Caucasian donors included 81% of the 300 to 400 genotyped donors. The study was designed to test whether signatures of past pathogen exposure could be identified by cataloging public T cell receptors. The T cell repertoires of 700 or so subjects were profiled by immunosequencing and related to cytomegalovirus serostatus. A separate validation cohort of roughly 130 different subjects was used in addition to the approximately 610-subject first cohort. To predict cytomegalovirus infection status, the study brought together high-throughput TCR immunosequencing, statistical association of individual TCRs with disease status, and machine learning. In a later analysis, previously published TCR beta repertoires from 600 to 850 donors were re-analyzed and high-resolution HLA genotyping was added so that TCR occurrence patterns could be studied. In the later analysis, no new phenotypic data were used to find candidate immune exposures; instead, reliance was placed on TCR beta sequences and their occurrence across donors. In an earlier analysis of 587 of the donors, high-throughput TCR beta sequencing was used to judge whether each TCR beta V gene segment behaved as functional or pseudogenic. Donor age, sex, ethnicity and CMV serostatus were compiled together with the repertoire data. A later genetic analysis took genome-wide SNP genotypes for about 65% of the 666 donors and used that subset as a discovery cohort. Every repertoire in the discovery cohort had been generated on one and the same sequencing platform. Class I and class II HLA loci were covered by the typing at four-digit resolution. The number of typed donors differed by locus: about 620-640 for A, B, C, DRB1 and DQB1; approximately 540 for DQA1; 606 for DPA1; and 400 to 480 for DPB1. Several DR-DQ haplotypes were treated as single units for association and clustering because of strong linkage in the cohort. Across about 380 genotyped donors of the cohort, an average of about 240,000 unique TCR beta nucleotide sequences per donor were sequenced, and approximately 17% of those sequences were non-productive.

About this clone itself: It has no known antigen specificity. No per-base quality is available; no much larger clone lies one base away.

The library was built by means of the immunoSEQ multiplex PCR assay. A mixture of 60 forward primers for TCR Vbeta segments and 13 reverse primers for TCR Jbeta segments was used in the multiplex PCR. The CDR3 region of rearranged TCR beta genes was amplified from genomic DNA by a multiplex PCR assay. The Illumina HiSeq System was used to sequence the amplified TCR beta libraries as 87-base-pair reads. The authors' analysis ran thus. In a later analysis, roughly 80 million unique TCR beta chains were counted across the approximately 640 repertoires, and roughly 10 million of these chains were shared by at least two donors. A nearest-neighbor algorithm error-corrected the raw reads and collapsed the reads into unique sequences, merging closely related sequences to remove PCR and sequencing errors. Alignment of CDR3 sequences to IMGT reference sequences was used to assign V, D and J gene segments. For a sequence to be retained, a match of at least six nucleotides to both a V gene segment and a J gene segment was required. Rearrangements were classified as productive when the CDR3 lacked stop codons and remained in frame with V and J, and all other rearrangements were classified as non-productive. Following IMGT convention, CDR3 was defined as the stretch from the second conserved V-encoded cysteine up to the conserved J-encoded phenylalanine. The earlier analysis of a few hundred of the donors excluded sequences that lacked an unambiguous match to a single V gene segment. An earlier analysis of about 590 of the donors classified V segments as functional when productive rearrangements were above 56.7% and as segregating when the standard deviation between donors was above 5%. A statistical classification framework was developed to diagnose cytomegalovirus status using the catalog of TCR beta chain sequences. In a later analysis, TCR nucleotide sequences were compared against IMGT/GENE-DB human TR gene sequences so that V and J genes could be assigned. Using the TCRdist pipeline, a later analysis assigned CDR3 sequences along with most-parsimonious VDJ recombination scenarios. In a later analysis, each TCR beta chain was defined by its CDR3 amino acid sequence together with its V-gene family, and reads without a unique V-gene family were excluded. In a later analysis, around 600 highly shared, low-generation-probability nucleotide sequences were removed to address suspected cross-contamination and a sequencing artifact. A later analysis calculated a clonal expansion index for each public chain from normalized within-repertoire ranks of inferred template counts. In a later analysis, generation probabilities were computed using a VDJ recombination model fitted to out-of-frame rearrangements, and the results were checked against IGoR. Hypergeometric tests were used in a later analysis to score TCR-TCR, TCR-HLA and TCR-CMV co-occurrence, with a repertoire-size bias correction applied to the TCR pairs. In a later analysis, false discovery rates were estimated by permuting HLA or CMV assignments 20 times. In a later analysis, co-occurring TCRs were grouped with DBSCAN, and TCRdist sequence similarity was added when clustering was performed within HLA-allele-positive subsets. Co-occurrence clustering excluded repertoires with fewer than 30,000 or more than 120,000 public chains, plus five with anomalous nucleotide sharing. The source is immuneACCESS, and TCRdb retained only in-frame sequences with V and J called. Part of the clones is not carried over; for the studies checked, unresolved V genes explain less than half of this, and the remainder is unexplained. The V and J calls and clone size were taken over from that table, and D and trimming were inferred from the DNA. The sample contains around 140,000 clones, over 70% of them found a single time. Jointly, the top ten make up about 1.5% of the sample.

The germline V gene (reference sequence) provides CDR1 GTSNPN and CDR2 SVGIG. Cut back by 2 bases and 2 bases, the V and J ends lie 7 bases apart. Spanning cysteine to phenylalanine, the CDR3 consists of 14 amino acids. CDR3 DNA only is kept here, 42 bases in frame from base 1. The cohort consisted of hundreds of healthy bone marrow donors. At the time of sampling, all cohort members were nominally healthy, though unrecorded immune exposures were likely present. The donor tested CMV seronegative and was one of the 352 seronegative cohort members. Each donor provided a peripheral blood sample, and peripheral blood mononuclear cells were used for TCR beta sequencing. Genomic DNA was extracted from the blood cell samples with the Qiagen DNeasy Blood Extraction Kit. Overall results and qualifications from the work: Because the 87-base-pair reads could not distinguish some IMGT-functional V segments, including TRBV6-2 and TRBV6-3, those segments were excluded. A further reported finding was that TCR beta sequences accurately predicted the HLA-A and HLA-B alleles for most subjects in the first cohort. When HLA alleles, especially DR and DQ, strongly co-occurred, TCR associations were difficult to assign to individual alleles. The study gave a list of 150 to 200 TCR beta chains associated with cytomegalovirus. A cluster of highly shared sequence variants was judged likely to represent a technical artifact of the sequencing pipeline. A later genetic analysis associated a missense DCLRE1C variant with V-gene and J-gene trimming of TCR beta chains, and an independent cohort replicated the association. This cohort had only TCR beta chains sequenced, and the lack of alpha or paired-chain data limited which features could be detected. Cytomegalovirus status was reported to be diagnosed by the classifier with high specificity and sensitivity in both the original and validation cohorts. Most TCR sequences were observed very rarely across donors, whereas some public TCRs were present in many individuals. Most CMV-associated TCR beta chains appeared to be HLA-restricted in a later analysis, and the HLA associations seemed to be driven largely by CMV exposure. Seventeen rarely observed V segments, including chromosome 9 orphons, were excluded from the earlier analysis of several hundred of the donors because counts were too low. Because HLA typing was missing for some donors at each locus, association tests included only the typed subset. In an earlier analysis of some 640 of the donors, most TCR beta V segments were observed in productive rearrangements about 87% or about 30% of the time, broadly matching IMGT annotations. In a later analysis, several top co-occurrence clusters were reported to appear linked to parvovirus B19, influenza, CMV and Epstein-Barr virus. A later analysis associated approximately 17,000 TCR beta sequences with specific HLA alleles at a false discovery rate of 0.05. The only immune exposure information available for the cohort was CMV serostatus. The presence/absence analyses assumed that sequencing depth was roughly uniform across donors, and that assumption may not be true. A later analysis found that TCR association rates varied across HLA loci, with DRB1 alleles showing the most associated TCRs and HLA-C alleles the fewest. In a later analysis, HLA-associated TCR beta chains showed more clonal expansion and lower generation probabilities than non-associated chains that were equally common. Correlated functional status among segregating V segments might be attributable to linkage disequilibrium, but an unknown experimental factor could not be ruled out. It was suggested by the authors that the approach could potentially be generalized to other disease states and immunological phenotypes. In a later genetic analysis, fewer N-insertions in productive TCRs were reported among donors in an Asian-associated ancestry cluster than the roughly 640-donor mean. In vitro tests confirmed that a few of the cytomegalovirus-associated TCR beta chains recognize cytomegalovirus antigens.

Material: PBMCs. This chain is built from TRBV30 and TRBJ2-6; the D gene lacks a confident call. This clonotype was obtained from a woman younger than 30 in good health and CMV-seronegative. The CDR3 here reads CAWSPRAGANVLTF. The bases read TGTGCCTGGAGTCCCCGGGCTGGGGCCAACGTCCTGACTTTC.